Given below is one TCR beta chain in context. Its antigen is not known. The protocol was immunoSEQ multiplex PCR, while the TCRdb copy is restricted to in-frame clones and leaves out a portion. The sample contains 70,000 to 85,000 clones, approximately 88% of which appear only once. This record belongs to a study of T cells in localized non-small cell lung cancer. Study-level results: Tumor samples were not multi-region, leaving intratumor heterogeneity unexcluded.

The sequence was obtained from an older female donor with stage I lung adenocarcinoma. The source material was peripheral blood, sampled before any cancer treatment.

CDR3 DNA: TGTGCCAGCAGTAATCCTACCTATGGCTACACCTTC. It is translated as CASSNPTYGYTF. V usage is TRBV6-6 and J usage is TRBJ1-2, with D hard to call. The CDR3 is 12 residues long. Between the trimmed V and J ends, which lost 5 bases and 4 bases, there was a span of 8 bases. Germline V CDR1 and CDR2: MNHNY, SVGAGI (reference sequence).